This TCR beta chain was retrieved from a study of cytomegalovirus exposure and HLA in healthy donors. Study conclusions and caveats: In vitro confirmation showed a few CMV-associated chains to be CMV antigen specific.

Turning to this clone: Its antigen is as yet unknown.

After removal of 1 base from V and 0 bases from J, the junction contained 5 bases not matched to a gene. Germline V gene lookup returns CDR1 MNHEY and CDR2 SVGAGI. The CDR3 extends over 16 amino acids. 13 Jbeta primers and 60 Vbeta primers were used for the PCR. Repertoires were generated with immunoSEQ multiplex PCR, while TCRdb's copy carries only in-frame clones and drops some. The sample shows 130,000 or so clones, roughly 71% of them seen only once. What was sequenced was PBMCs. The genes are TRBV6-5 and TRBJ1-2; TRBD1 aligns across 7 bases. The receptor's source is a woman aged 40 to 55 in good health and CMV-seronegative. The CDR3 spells CASSYYTGTANYGYTF. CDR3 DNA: TGTGCCAGCAGTTACTACACCGGGACAGCTAACTATGGCTACACCTTC.